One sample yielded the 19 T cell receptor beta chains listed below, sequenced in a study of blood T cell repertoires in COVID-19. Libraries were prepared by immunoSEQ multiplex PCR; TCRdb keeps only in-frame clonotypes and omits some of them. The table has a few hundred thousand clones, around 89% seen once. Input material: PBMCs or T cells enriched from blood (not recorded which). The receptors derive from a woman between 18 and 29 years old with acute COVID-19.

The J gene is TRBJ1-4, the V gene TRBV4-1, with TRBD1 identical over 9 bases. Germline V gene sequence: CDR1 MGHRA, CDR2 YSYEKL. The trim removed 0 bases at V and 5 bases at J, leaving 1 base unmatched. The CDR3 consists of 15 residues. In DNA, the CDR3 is TGCGCCAGCAGCCAAGAGGGGACAGGGAATGAAAAACTGTTTTTT. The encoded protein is CASSQEGTGNEKLFF.

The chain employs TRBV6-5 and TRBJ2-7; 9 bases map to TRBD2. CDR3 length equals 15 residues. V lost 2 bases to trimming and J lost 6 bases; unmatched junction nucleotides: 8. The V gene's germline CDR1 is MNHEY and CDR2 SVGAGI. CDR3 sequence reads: CASSYRREGLGEQYF. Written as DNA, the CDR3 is TGTGCCAGCAGTTACAGGCGGGAGGGCCTCGGCGAGCAGTACTTC.

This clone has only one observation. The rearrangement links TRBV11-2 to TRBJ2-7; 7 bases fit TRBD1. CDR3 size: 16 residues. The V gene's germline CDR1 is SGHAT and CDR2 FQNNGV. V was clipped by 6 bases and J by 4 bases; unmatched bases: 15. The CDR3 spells CASSLIQQGFGYEQYF. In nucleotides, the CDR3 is TGTGCCAGCAGTCTCATCCAACAGGGGTTTGGTTACGAGCAGTACTTC.

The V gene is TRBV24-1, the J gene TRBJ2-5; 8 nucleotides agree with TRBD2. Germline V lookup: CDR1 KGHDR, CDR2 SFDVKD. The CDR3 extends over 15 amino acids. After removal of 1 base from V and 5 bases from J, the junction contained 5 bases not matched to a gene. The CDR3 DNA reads TGTGCCACCAGTGATTTAGCGGGAGACGTCGAGACCCAGTACTTC. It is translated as CATSDLAGDVETQYF.

DNA for the CDR3: TGTGCCAGCTCACCACTCCCAGGGGGTAACACTGAAGCTTTCTTT. Its translation is CASSPLPGGNTEAFF. This chain links TRBV18 with TRBJ1-1, with 7 bases aligning to TRBD1. Germline V gene sequence: CDR1 KGHSH, CDR2 LQKENI. The CDR3 is 15 residues long. V lost 1 base to trimming and J lost 2 bases; unmatched junction nucleotides: 4.

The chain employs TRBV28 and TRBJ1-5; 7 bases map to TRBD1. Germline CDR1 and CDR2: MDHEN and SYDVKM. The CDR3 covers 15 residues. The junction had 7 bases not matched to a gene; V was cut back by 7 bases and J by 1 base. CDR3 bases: TGTGCCAGCACCACAACAGGGGTAAGCAATCAGCCCCAGCATTTT. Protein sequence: CASTTTGVSNQPQHF. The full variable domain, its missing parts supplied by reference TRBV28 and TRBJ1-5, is DVKVTQSSRYLVKRTGEKVFLECVQDMDHENMFWYRQDPGLGLRLIYFSYDVKMKEKGDIPEGYSVSREKKERFSLILESASTNQTSMYLCASTTTGVSNQPQHFGDGTRLSIL.

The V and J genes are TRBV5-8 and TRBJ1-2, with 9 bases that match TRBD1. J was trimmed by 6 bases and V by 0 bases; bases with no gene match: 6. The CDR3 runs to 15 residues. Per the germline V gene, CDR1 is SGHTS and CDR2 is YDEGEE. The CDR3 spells CASSLAGQGFDGYTF. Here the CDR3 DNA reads TGTGCCAGCAGCTTGGCGGGACAGGGATTTGATGGCTACACCTTC.

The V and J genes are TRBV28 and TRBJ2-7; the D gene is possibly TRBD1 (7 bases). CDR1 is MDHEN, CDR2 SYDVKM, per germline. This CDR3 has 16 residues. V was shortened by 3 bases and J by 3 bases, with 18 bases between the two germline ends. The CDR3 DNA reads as TGTGCCAGCAGTTTTTCCCTCGGCCAGGGGGGCTACGAGCAGTACTTC. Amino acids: CASSFSLGQGGYEQYF. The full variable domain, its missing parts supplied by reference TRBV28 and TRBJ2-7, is DVKVTQSSRYLVKRTGEKVFLECVQDMDHENMFWYRQDPGLGLRLIYFSYDVKMKEKGDIPEGYSVSREKKERFSLILESASTNQTSMYLCASSFSLGQGGYEQYFGPGTRLTVT.

The CDR3 here is CASSLIAGGELFF. The CDR3 nucleotides are TGTGCCAGCAGTTTAATAGCGGGCGGGGAGCTGTTTTTT. V and J are TRBV28 and TRBJ2-2, with 7 nucleotides matching TRBD2. This CDR3 has 13 residues. V shed 2 bases, J shed 7 bases, and the junction held 1 base outside the gene matches. CDR1 and CDR2 from the germline V gene are MDHEN and SYDVKM.

The CDR3 sequence is CATSTGTSGPYNEQFF. The DNA of the CDR3 is TGTGCCACCAGCACTGGGACTAGCGGCCCCTACAATGAGCAGTTCTTC. V and J are TRBV15 and TRBJ2-1; 11 bases align to TRBD2. V was clipped by 4 bases and J by 2 bases; unmatched bases: 4. This CDR3 is 16 amino acids long. Germline V gene lookup returns CDR1 LNHNV and CDR2 YYDKDF (reference sequence).

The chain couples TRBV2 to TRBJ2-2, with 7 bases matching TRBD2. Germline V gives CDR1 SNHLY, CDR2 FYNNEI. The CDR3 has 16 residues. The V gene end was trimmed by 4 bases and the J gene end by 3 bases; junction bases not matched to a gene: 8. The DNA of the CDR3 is TGTGCCAGCAGTGTTTACGGGGGAGGGGACACCGGGGAGCTGTTTTTT. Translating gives CASSVYGGGDTGELFF.

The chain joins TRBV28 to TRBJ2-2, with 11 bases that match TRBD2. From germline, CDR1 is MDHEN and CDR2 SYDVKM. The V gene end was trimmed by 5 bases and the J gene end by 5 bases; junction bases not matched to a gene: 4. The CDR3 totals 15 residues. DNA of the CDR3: TGTGCCAGCAGTCCAACTAGCGGGAGTACCGGGGAGCTGTTTTTT. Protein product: CASSPTSGSTGELFF. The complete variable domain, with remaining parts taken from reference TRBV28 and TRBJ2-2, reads DVKVTQSSRYLVKRTGEKVFLECVQDMDHENMFWYRQDPGLGLRLIYFSYDVKMKEKGDIPEGYSVSREKKERFSLILESASTNQTSMYLCASSPTSGSTGELFFGEGSRLTVL.

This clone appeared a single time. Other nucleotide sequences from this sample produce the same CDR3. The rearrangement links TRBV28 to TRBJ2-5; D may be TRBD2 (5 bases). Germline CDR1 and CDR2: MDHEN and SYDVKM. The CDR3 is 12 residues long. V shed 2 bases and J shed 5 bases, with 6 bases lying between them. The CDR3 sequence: CASSLVAETQYF. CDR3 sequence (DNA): TGTGCCAGCAGTTTAGTAGCGGAGACCCAGTACTTC.

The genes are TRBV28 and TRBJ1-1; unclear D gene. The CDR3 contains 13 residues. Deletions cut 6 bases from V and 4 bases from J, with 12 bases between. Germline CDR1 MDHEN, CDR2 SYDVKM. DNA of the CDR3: TGTGCCAGCAGCCCATTCAAGCTCACTGAAGCTTTCTTT. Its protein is CASSPFKLTEAFF.

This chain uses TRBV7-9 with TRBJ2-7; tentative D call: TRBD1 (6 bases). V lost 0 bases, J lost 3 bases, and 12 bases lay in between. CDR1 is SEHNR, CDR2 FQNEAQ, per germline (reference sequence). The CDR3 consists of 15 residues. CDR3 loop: CASSLAGTLFYEQYF. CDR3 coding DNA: TGTGCCAGCAGCTTAGCCGGGACACTTTTCTACGAGCAGTACTTC.

Here the CDR3 reads CASSDEGGLAAYNEQFF. CDR3 in DNA: TGTGCCAGCAGCGACGAGGGGGGGCTAGCGGCCTACAATGAGCAGTTCTTC. The chain employs TRBV9 and TRBJ2-1; D is possibly TRBD2 (7 bases). CDR1 and CDR2 (germline): SGDLS, YYNGEE. V was pared by 3 bases and J by 2 bases, with 18 bases between. The CDR3 loop spans 17 amino acids.

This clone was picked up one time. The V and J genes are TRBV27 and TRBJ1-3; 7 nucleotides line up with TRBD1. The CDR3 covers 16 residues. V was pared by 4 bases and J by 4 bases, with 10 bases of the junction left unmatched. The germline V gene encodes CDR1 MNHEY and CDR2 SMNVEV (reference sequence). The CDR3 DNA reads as TGTGCCAGCAGTTCCTCACCGCGGGACAGAGGAAACACCATATATTTT. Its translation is CASSSSPRDRGNTIYF.

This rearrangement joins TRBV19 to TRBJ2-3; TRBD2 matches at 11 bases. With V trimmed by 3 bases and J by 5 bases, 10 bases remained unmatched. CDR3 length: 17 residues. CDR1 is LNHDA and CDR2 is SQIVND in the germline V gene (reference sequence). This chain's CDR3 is CASSIIAGGTRGDTQYF. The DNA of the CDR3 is TGTGCCAGTAGTATTATAGCGGGAGGGACCCGGGGAGATACGCAGTATTTT.

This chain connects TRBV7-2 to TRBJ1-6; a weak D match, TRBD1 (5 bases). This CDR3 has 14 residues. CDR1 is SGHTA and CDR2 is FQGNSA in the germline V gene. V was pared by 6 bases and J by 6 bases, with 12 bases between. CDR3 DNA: TGTGCCAGCAGGTCGGGGGGTGGTAATTCACCCCTCCACTTT. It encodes CASRSGGGNSPLHF. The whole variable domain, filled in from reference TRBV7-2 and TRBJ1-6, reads GAGVSQSPSNKVTEKGKDVELRCDPISGHTALYWYRQSLGQGLEFLIYFQGNSAPDKSGLPSDRFSAERTGGSVSTLTIQRTQQEDSAVYLCASRSGGGNSPLHFGNGTRLTVT.